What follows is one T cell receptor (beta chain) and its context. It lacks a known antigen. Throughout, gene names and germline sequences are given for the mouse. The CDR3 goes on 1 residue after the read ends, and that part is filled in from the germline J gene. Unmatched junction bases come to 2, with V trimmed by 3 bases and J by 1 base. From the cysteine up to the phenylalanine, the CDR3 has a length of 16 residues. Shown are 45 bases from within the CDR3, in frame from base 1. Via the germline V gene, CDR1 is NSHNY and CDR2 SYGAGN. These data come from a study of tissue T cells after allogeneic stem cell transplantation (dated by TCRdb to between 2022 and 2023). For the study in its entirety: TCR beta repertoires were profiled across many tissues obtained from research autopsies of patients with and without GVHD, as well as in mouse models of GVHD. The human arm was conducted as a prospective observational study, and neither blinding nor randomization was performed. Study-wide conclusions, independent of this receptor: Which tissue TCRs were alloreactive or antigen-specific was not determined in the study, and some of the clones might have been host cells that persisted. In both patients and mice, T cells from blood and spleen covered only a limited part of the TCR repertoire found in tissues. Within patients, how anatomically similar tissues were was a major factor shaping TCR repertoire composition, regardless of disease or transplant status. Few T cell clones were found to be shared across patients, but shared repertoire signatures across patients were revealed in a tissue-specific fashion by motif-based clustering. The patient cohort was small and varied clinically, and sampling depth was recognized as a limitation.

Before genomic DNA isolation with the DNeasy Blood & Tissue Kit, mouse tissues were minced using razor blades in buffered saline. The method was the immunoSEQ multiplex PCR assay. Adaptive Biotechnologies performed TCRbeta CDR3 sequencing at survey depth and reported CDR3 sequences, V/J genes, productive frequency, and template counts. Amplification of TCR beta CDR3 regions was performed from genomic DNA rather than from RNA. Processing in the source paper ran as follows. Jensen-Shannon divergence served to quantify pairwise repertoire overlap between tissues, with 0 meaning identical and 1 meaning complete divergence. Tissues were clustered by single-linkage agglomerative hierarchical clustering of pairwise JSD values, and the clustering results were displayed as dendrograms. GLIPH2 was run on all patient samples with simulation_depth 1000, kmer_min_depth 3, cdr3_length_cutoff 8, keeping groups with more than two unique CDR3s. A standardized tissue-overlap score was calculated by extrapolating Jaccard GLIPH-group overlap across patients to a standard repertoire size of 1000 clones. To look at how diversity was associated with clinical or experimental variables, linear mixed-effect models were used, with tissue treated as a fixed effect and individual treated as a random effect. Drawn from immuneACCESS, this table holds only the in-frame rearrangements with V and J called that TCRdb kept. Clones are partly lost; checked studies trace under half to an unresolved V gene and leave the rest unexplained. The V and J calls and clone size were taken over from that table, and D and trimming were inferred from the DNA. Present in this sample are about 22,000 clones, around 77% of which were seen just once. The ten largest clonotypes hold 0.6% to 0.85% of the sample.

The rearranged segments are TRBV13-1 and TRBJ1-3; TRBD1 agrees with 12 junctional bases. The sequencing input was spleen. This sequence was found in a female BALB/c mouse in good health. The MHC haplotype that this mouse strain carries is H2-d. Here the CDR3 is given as CASSVGTGGSGNTLYF. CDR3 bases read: TGTGCCAGCAGTGTTGGGACAGGGGGCTCTGGAAATACGCTCTAT.